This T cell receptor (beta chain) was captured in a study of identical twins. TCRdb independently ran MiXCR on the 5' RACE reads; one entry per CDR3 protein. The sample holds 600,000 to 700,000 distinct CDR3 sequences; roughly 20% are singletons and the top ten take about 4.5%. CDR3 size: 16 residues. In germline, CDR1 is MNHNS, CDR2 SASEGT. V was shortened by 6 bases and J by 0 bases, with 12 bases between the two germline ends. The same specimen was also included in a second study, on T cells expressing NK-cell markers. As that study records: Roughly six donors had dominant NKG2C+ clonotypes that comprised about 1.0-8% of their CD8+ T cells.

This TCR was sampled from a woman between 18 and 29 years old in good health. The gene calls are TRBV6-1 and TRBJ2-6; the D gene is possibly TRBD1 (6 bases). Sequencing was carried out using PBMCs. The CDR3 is CASRRMTGSGANVLTF. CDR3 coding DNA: TGTGCCAGCAGACGGATGACAGGCTCTGGGGCCAACGTCCTGACTTTC.